The 28 T cell receptor beta chains presented below share a single source sample, sequenced in a study of CD8 T cells in Susac syndrome. When the RNA was reverse transcribed, random hexamers were used with an input of roughly 0.45 to 1 ug. TCRdb re-called the immunoSEQ multiplex PCR reads with MiXCR, one entry per CDR3 protein. The table has under 200,000 distinct CDR3 sequences, more than 85% seen once; the top ten hold 0.16%. Sequencing was done on a sample of CD8+ T cells from PBMCs. Every receptor here comes from a human donor with Susac syndrome.

The V and J genes are TRBV19 and TRBJ1-4; possible D gene TRBD1, 5 bases. The CDR3 runs to 12 residues. The V gene lost 9 bases and the J gene lost 4 bases, with 9 bases spanning the gap. Germline CDR1 and CDR2: LNHDA and SQIVND (reference sequence). Here the CDR3 reads CASRDGNEKLFF. Written as DNA, the CDR3 is TGTGCCAGCCGGGACGGTAATGAAAAACTGTTTTTT.

This chain connects TRBV5-1 to TRBJ2-5, with 13 bases lining up with TRBD2. Trimming cost V 4 bases and J 4 bases; bases outside gene matches: 7. Germline CDR1 and CDR2: SGHRS and YFSETQ. This CDR3 region has 16 residues. As DNA, the CDR3 is TGCGCCAGCAGCGATGGACTAGCGGGAGCAGGAGAGACCCAGTACTTC. Protein product: CASSDGLAGAGETQYF.

V and J are TRBV15 and TRBJ2-3; weak D call: TRBD1 (6 bases). The length of the CDR3 is 14 residues. Germline-derived CDR1 and CDR2 are LNHNV and YYDKDF (reference sequence). Trimming left V 8 bases short and J 1 base short, with 13 bases between. The chain's CDR3 is CATSDRLGTDTQYF. CDR3 nucleotides: TGTGCCACCTCCGACAGGTTGGGCACAGATACGCAGTATTTT.

The V call is TRBV20-1, the J call TRBJ2-7, with no clear D. The germline V gene has CDR1 DFQATT and CDR2 SNEGSKA (reference sequence). V shed 0 bases and J shed 1 base, with 10 bases lying between them. The CDR3 contains 14 residues. The CDR3 reads CSARDRFRSYEQYF. As DNA, the CDR3 is TGCAGTGCTAGAGATCGTTTTAGGTCCTACGAGCAGTACTTC.

The V call is TRBV6-5, the J call TRBJ1-1, with TRBD1 identical over 7 bases. CDR1 is MNHEY and CDR2 is SVGAGI in the germline V gene. The J segment lost 6 bases and the V segment lost 4 bases, leaving 5 bases of the junction unmatched. This CDR3 region has 13 residues. CDR3 nucleotides: TGTGCCAGCAGTTTCCCCGGGACAGCTGAAGCTTTCTTT. Its protein is CASSFPGTAEAFF.

The chain employs TRBV20-1 and TRBJ2-7, with a tentative D call TRBD1 (6 bases). Germline V gives CDR1 DFQATT, CDR2 SNEGSKA (reference sequence). CDR3 length: 14 amino acids. The ends were cut back, 5 bases at V and 0 bases at J, with 14 bases in the middle. In DNA, the CDR3 is TGCAGTGCTGCTCCCCGGGACAACTCCTACGAGCAGTACTTC. It encodes CSAAPRDNSYEQYF.

The chain uses TRBV20-1 and TRBJ2-3; D is undetermined. The CDR3 is made up of 13 amino acids. Deletions cut 2 bases from V and 1 base from J, with 7 bases between. Per the germline V gene, CDR1 is DFQATT and CDR2 is SNEGSKA (reference sequence). CDR3 coding DNA: TGCAGTGCTAGAACGCCAGGCACAGATACGCAGTATTTT. This encodes CSARTPGTDTQYF.

The rearrangement joins TRBV29-1 to TRBJ2-3, with a weak D call TRBD2 (5 bases). V lost 7 bases, J lost 6 bases, and 14 bases lay in between. The CDR3 consists of 12 residues. The germline V gene has CDR1 SQVTM and CDR2 ANQGSEA. As DNA, the CDR3 is TGCAGCGGAGGTGCTAGCCCGGATACGCAGTATTTT. This translates into CSGGASPDTQYF.

V gene TRBV19 combines with J gene TRBJ2-5; D unresolved. Germline V gene sequence: CDR1 LNHDA, CDR2 SQIVND (reference sequence). The CDR3 has 13 residues. V dropped 5 bases and J dropped 5 bases, with 12 bases sitting between them. The CDR3 DNA reads as TGTGCCAGTAGTTCCAGCATAGGGGAGACCCAGTACTTC. Translating gives CASSSSIGETQYF.

The V call is TRBV20-1, the J call TRBJ2-5; 7 bases map to TRBD2. The J segment lost 4 bases and the V segment lost 7 bases, leaving 12 bases of the junction unmatched. The CDR3 extends over 14 amino acids. Germline CDR1 is DFQATT and CDR2 is SNEGSKA (reference sequence). The CDR3 here is CSGVGSGGGETQYF. In DNA form, the CDR3 reads TGCAGTGGAGTAGGCTCGGGAGGTGGAGAGACCCAGTACTTC.

This clonotype was detected only once. The gene calls are TRBV29-1 and TRBJ1-5, with D possibly TRBD1 on 5 matching bases. Trimming pared 3 bases from V and 0 bases from J, leaving 6 bases between. In germline, CDR1 is SQVTM, CDR2 ANQGSEA. CDR3 length: 13 amino acids. DNA for the CDR3: TGCAGCGTTGAGGGGGATAGCAATCAGCCCCAGCATTTT. It is translated as CSVEGDSNQPQHF.

The CDR3 nucleotides read TGTGCCAGTAGTATTAGGAGGGCAGGCCTCTACACTGAAGCTTTCTTT. Encoded protein: CASSIRRAGLYTEAFF. The chain is built from TRBV19 and TRBJ1-1, with unresolved D. V was shortened by 3 bases and J by 3 bases, with 17 bases between the two germline ends. The CDR3 is made up of 16 amino acids. The germline CDR1 and CDR2 sequences are LNHDA and SQIVND (reference sequence).

The J gene is TRBJ2-7, the V gene TRBV20-1; D remains ambiguous. Per germline, CDR1 DFQATT and CDR2 SNEGSKA (reference sequence). The CDR3 has 15 amino acids. Trimming removed 3 bases from V and 2 bases from J, with 17 bases in between. The CDR3 DNA reads as TGCAGTGCTAGTTATCGGCGGAACCAACCCTACGAGCAGTACTTC. The encoded protein is CSASYRRNQPYEQYF.

This chain uses TRBV10-2 with TRBJ2-5, with D possibly TRBD2 on 5 matching bases. From germline, CDR1 is WSHSY and CDR2 SAAADI. CDR3 length: 13 residues. V was pared by 4 bases and J by 9 bases, with 15 bases between. The chain's CDR3 is CASSGPLASPQYF. The CDR3, as DNA: TGCGCCAGCAGTGGTCCCCTAGCATCGCCCCAGTACTTC.

The V gene is TRBV20-1, the J gene TRBJ2-2; D is ambiguous. The length of the CDR3 is 14 residues. V was trimmed by 6 bases and J by 6 bases, leaving 17 bases between them. Germline CDR1 reads DFQATT; CDR2 reads SNEGSKA (reference sequence). In DNA form, the CDR3 reads TGCAGTGCCAGTTCATATGGGTTCCCCGGGGAGCTGTTTTTT. Protein product: CSASSYGFPGELFF.

V and J are TRBV7-2 and TRBJ2-4; 7 positions agree with TRBD2. This CDR3 region has 13 residues. Looked up from germline, CDR1 is SGHTA and CDR2 is FQGNSA. The junction had 4 bases not matched to a gene; V was cut back by 5 bases and J by 6 bases. CDR3 residues: CASSRGLGNIQYF. DNA for the CDR3: TGTGCCAGCAGCCGCGGACTAGGAAACATTCAGTACTTC.

The chain joins TRBV27 to TRBJ1-2; weak D call: TRBD1 (5 bases). Germline loops: CDR1 MNHEY, CDR2 SMNVEV (reference sequence). CDR3 length: 14 residues. Trimming stripped 5 bases from V and 4 bases from J, with 14 bases between. The CDR3 sequence: CASSHPGTTYGYTF. In nucleotides, the CDR3 is TGTGCCAGCAGTCACCCCGGGACCACCTATGGCTACACCTTC.

The V gene is TRBV7-9, the J gene TRBJ1-6; 7 bases align to TRBD1. This CDR3 contains 18 residues. V shed 2 bases, J shed 6 bases, and the junction held 13 bases outside the gene matches. Looked up from germline, CDR1 is SEHNR and CDR2 is FQNEAQ (reference sequence). CDR3: CASSLPVPDRAFNSPLHF. CDR3 in DNA: TGTGCCAGCAGCTTACCCGTCCCCGACAGGGCCTTTAATTCACCCCTCCACTTT.

The chain is built from TRBV5-4 and TRBJ2-7; D gene unclear. V lost 1 base, J lost 5 bases, and 10 bases lay in between. The CDR3 loop spans 13 amino acids. Germline values: CDR1 SGHNT, CDR2 YYREEE (reference sequence). CDR3: CASSLKGSHEQYF. Written as DNA, the CDR3 is TGTGCCAGCAGCTTGAAGGGATCCCACGAGCAGTACTTC.

The rearrangement links TRBV6-5 to TRBJ2-1, with D unresolved. V was clipped by 5 bases and J by 0 bases, with 8 bases between them. This CDR3 contains 14 residues. Germline CDR1 reads MNHEY; CDR2 reads SVGAGI. This chain's CDR3 is CASSTLDSYNEQFF. CDR3 nucleotides: TGTGCCAGCAGTACCCTCGACTCCTACAATGAGCAGTTCTTC.

The V call is TRBV20-1, the J call TRBJ2-2, with 13 bases identical to TRBD2. The CDR3 is 13 amino acids. Germline V CDR1 and CDR2: DFQATT, SNEGSKA (reference sequence). After removal of 4 bases from V and 12 bases from J, the junction contained 5 bases not matched to a gene. CDR3 protein: CSATGLAGEKLFF. CDR3 DNA sequence: TGCAGTGCTACCGGACTAGCGGGAGAAAAGCTGTTTTTT.

This clonotype was observed once. This chain uses TRBV2 with TRBJ2-1; 8 positions agree with TRBD2. The CDR3 has 15 residues. J lost 6 bases, V lost 0 bases, and 4 bases had no gene match. Germline lookup yields CDR1 SNHLY and CDR2 FYNNEI. The CDR3 sequence: CASSEAGGRTNEQFF. The CDR3 DNA reads TGTGCCAGCAGTGAAGCGGGCGGGAGGACCAATGAGCAGTTCTTC.

CDR3 residues: CASREPRQGIYGYTF. CDR3 sequence (DNA): TGTGCCAGCAGGGAACCAAGACAGGGGATCTATGGCTACACCTTC. The J gene is TRBJ1-2, the V gene TRBV6-6; TRBD1 aligns across 8 bases. In germline, CDR1 is MNHNY, CDR2 SVGAGI (reference sequence). The J segment lost 4 bases and the V segment lost 6 bases, leaving 10 bases of the junction unmatched. This CDR3 region has 15 residues.

The chain links TRBV2 to TRBJ2-3; no clear D. The germline gives CDR1 SNHLY, CDR2 FYNNEI. This CDR3 is built from 13 residues. Trimming left V 10 bases short and J 1 base short, with 12 bases between. The DNA of the CDR3 is TGTGCCACGCATGGCCGGGGCACAGATACGCAGTATTTT. This encodes CATHGRGTDTQYF. The entire variable domain, with the rest obtained from reference TRBV2 and TRBJ2-3, is as follows: EPEVTQTPSHQVTQMGQEVILRCVPISNHLYFYWYRQILGQKVEFLVSFYNNEISEKSEIFDDQFSVERPDGSNFTLKIRSTKLEDSAMYFCATHGRGTDTQYFGPGTRLTVL.

The count of this clonotype is one. The chain recombines TRBV11-2 with TRBJ2-1, with 9 bases matching TRBD2. This CDR3 spans 21 amino acids. The germline V gene encodes CDR1 SGHAT and CDR2 FQNNGV. J lost 0 bases, V lost 6 bases, and 21 bases had no gene match. CDR3 sequence (DNA): TGTGCCAGCAGAAAGCCGAGGTGGGTAGCGGGGGCTCGTCACTCCTACAATGAGCAGTTCTTC. Protein sequence: CASRKPRWVAGARHSYNEQFF.

This chain connects TRBV12-3 or TRBV12-4 to TRBJ1-1; no definite D call. The CDR3 consists of 11 residues. The germline V and J ends were trimmed by 3 bases and 3 bases, with 2 bases remaining between them. The CDR3 DNA reads TGTGCCAGCAGTTTTGACACTGAAGCTTTCTTT. Translated: CASSFDTEAFF.

The table lists this clonotype with a count of one. The chain carries TRBV19 and TRBJ2-1; tentatively, D is TRBD1 (6 bases). Between the trimmed V and J ends, which lost 4 bases and 4 bases, there was a span of 17 bases. Germline assignment: CDR1 LNHDA and CDR2 SQIVND (reference sequence). This CDR3 region has 16 residues. The CDR3 reads CASSTFAGDNYNEQFF. CDR3 in DNA: TGTGCCAGTAGTACATTTGCAGGGGACAATTACAATGAGCAGTTCTTC.

The DNA for the CDR3 is TGTGCCAGCAGTGTCAGGACTGAATCACGCACAGATACGCAGTATTTT. As protein: CASSVRTESRTDTQYF. The genes are TRBV6-1 and TRBJ2-3; tentative D call: TRBD2 (5 bases). Trimming took off 4 bases at V and 1 base at J, with 15 bases between the two ends. The V gene's germline CDR1 is MNHNS and CDR2 SASEGT. This CDR3 has 16 residues.